This T cell receptor (beta chain) emerged from a study of T-cell reconstitution after alpha-beta-depleted transplantation in children. Unique molecular identifiers were used to barcode this TCRbeta library. Using its own MiXCR run on the PCR reads, TCRdb lists one record per CDR3 protein. The sample has over 200,000 distinct CDR3 sequences, about 11% seen once. Study-wide results and caveats: Reportedly, only several hundred clones from non-depleted graft cells drove alpha-beta T-cell counts at about two months.

There are many counts of this clonotype. Its antigen is unidentified. The receptor's source is a child under two years old with acute myeloid leukemia, due to receive a stem cell transplant. The sample here was PBMCs, taken before TCRalphabeta/CD19-depleted stem cell transplant.

The CDR3 nucleotides are TGTGCCATCAGTGAGTCGGGAGTTGCCGGGGAGCTGTTTTTT. Translated, it gives CAISESGVAGELFF. This sequence joins TRBV10-3 and TRBJ2-2, with D perhaps TRBD2 (5 bases). V was trimmed by 0 bases and J by 6 bases, leaving 8 bases between them. Germline lookup yields CDR1 ENHRY and CDR2 SYGVKD. The CDR3 is made up of 14 amino acids.